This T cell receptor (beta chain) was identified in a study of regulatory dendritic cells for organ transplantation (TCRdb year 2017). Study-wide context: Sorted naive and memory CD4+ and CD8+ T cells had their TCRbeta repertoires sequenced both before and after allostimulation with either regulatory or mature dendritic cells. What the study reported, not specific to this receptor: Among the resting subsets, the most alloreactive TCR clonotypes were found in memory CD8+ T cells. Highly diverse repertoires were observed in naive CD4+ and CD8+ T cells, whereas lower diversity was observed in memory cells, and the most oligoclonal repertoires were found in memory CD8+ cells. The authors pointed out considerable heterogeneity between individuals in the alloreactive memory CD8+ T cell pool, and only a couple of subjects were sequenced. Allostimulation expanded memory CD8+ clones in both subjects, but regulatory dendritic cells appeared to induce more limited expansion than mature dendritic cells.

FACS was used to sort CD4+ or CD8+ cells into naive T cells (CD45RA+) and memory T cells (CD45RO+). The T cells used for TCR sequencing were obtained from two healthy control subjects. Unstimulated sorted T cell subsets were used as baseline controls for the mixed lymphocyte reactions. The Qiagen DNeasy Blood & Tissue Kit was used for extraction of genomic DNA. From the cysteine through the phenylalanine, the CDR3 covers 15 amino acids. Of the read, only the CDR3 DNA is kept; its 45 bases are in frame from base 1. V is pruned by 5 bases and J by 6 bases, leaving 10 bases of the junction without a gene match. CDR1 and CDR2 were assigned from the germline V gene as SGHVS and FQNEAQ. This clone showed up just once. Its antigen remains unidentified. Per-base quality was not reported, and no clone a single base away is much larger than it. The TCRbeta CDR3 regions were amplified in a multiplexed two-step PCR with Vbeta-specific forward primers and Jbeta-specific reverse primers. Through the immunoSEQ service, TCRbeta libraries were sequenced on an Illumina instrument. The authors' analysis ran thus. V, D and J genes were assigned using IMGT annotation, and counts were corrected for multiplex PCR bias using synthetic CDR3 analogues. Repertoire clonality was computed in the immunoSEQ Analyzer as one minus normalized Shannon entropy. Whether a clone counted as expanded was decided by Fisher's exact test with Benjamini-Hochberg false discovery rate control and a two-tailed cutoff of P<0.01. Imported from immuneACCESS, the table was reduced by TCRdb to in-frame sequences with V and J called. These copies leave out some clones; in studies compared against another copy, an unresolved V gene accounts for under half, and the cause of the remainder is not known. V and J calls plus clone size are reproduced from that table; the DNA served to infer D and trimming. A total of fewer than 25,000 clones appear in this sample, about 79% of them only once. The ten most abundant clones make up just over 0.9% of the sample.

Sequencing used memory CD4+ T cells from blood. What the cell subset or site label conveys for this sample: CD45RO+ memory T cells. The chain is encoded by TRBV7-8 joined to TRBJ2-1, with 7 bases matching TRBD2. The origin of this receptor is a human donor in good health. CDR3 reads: CASSLPGGAGNEQFF. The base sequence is TGTGCCAGCAGCCTCCCGGGGGGAGCTGGCAATGAGCAGTTCTTC.